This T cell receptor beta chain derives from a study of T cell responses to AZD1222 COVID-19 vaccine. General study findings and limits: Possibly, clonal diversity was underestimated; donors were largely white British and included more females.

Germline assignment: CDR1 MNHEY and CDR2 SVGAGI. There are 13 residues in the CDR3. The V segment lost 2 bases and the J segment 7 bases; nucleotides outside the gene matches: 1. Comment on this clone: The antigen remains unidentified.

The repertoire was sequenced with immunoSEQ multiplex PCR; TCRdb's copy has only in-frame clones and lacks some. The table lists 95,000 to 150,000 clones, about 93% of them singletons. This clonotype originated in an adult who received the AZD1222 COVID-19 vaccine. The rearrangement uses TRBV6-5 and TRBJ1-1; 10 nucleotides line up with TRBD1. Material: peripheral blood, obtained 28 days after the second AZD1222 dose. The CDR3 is CASSYRTGGEAFF. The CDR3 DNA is TGTGCCAGCAGTTACCGGACAGGGGGTGAAGCTTTCTTT.